This TCR beta chain came from a study of metastatic and nonmetastatic thyroid tumors. The study's findings and limits: The study reportedly found significantly higher TCR beta diversity in malignant thyroid tumors than benign nodules, in blood and tumor.

This clone has more than one count but fewer than ten. Its antigen remains unknown. With MiXCR, TCRdb reprocessed the PCR reads. The repertoire includes 36,000 or so clones, roughly a third of them detected once, and about 16% sits in the top ten. No patient had received any treatment before thyroid surgery. V was shortened by 7 bases and J by 8 bases, with 14 bases between the two germline ends. Germline V gene data show CDR1 as LNHDA and CDR2 as SQIVND (reference sequence). The CDR3 is 13 residues long. This receptor was taken from a female donor with papillary thyroid cancer or a benign thyroid nodule (not recorded which). Some clones in this sample may be carry-over from other donors' samples. The chain has TRBV19 and TRBJ1-4; the D is unclear. What was sequenced was tumor tissue. This CDR3 reads CASTPRREEKLFF. In nucleotides, the CDR3 is TGTGCCAGTACTCCCAGGAGGGAGGAAAAACTGTTTTTT.